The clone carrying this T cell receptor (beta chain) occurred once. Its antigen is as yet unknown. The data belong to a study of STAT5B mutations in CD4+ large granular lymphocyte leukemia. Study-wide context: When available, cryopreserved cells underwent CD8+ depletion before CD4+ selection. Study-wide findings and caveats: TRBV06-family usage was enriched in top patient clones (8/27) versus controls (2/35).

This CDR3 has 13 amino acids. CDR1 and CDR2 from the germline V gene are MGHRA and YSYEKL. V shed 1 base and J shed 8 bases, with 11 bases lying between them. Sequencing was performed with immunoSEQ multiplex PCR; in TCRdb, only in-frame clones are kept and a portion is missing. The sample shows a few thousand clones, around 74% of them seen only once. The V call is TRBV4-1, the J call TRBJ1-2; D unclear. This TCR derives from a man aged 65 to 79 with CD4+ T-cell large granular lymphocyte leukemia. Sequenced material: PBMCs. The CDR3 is CASSQVGVNGYTF. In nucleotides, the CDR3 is TGCGCCAGCAGCCAAGTTGGGGTAAACGGCTACACCTTC.